The present T cell receptor beta chain was sequenced within a study of shared clonotypes between healthy human individuals. Background on the study: For every donor, three CD4 naive, three CD4 memory, two CD8 naive and one CD8 memory plates were used. Study results and limitations: Memory subsets generally showed smaller estimated richness than naive subsets did.

Details on this clone: Its antigen is unidentified.

The naive CD8 population came from CD45RO-negative cells selected for CCR7, without terminally differentiated effector memory CD45RA+ cells. Germline assignment: CDR1 SGHRS and CDR2 YFSETQ. This CDR3 contains 14 residues. V lost 4 bases and J lost 0, with 10 bases in between. TCRdb's copy holds only in-frame clones and misses some; the assay was immunoSEQ multiplex PCR. The sample comprises fewer than 1 million clones, roughly 96% of which are singletons, and less than 0.25% rests with the top ten. This chain joins TRBV5-1 and TRBJ1-1; D is possibly TRBD1 (5 bases). The receptor was derived from a man aged 25 to 40 in good health. Sequenced input: naive CD8+ T cells sorted from blood. In DNA, the CDR3 is TGCGCCAGCAGCACCCTGACAGTGAACACTGAAGCTTTCTTT. It specifies CASSTLTVNTEAFF.